A single sample gave rise to the 25 T cell receptor beta chains below, sequenced in a study of CD8 T cells in Susac syndrome (dated by TCRdb to between 2019 and 2020). Receptors were amplified or captured by the immunoSEQ multiplex PCR assay. RNA was extracted using the RNeasy kit, and roughly 0.45 to 1 ug of the RNA was reverse transcribed with random hexamers. TCRdb redid the processing of the public reads, applying fastp at Q25 and MiXCR, and retained in-frame beta chains. Rows are unified per CDR3 protein, each entry keeping the most common DNA and genes. The sample records 240,000 or so distinct CDR3 sequences, 96% of which are singletons. The ten largest clonotypes hold under 0.12% of the sample. The sequenced sample was CD4+ T cells from PBMCs. Receptors were obtained from a human donor with Susac syndrome.

The rearrangement joins TRBV7-9 to TRBJ2-1; 9 bases map to TRBD1. The ends lost 4 bases at V and 5 bases at J; junction bases unmatched: 6. Germline loops: CDR1 SEHNR, CDR2 FQNEAQ (reference sequence). The length of the CDR3 is 15 residues. CDR3 region: CASSSGQGVHNEQFF. The CDR3 bases are TGTGCCAGCAGCTCGGGACAGGGAGTCCACAATGAGCAGTTCTTC.

The chain links TRBV27 to TRBJ2-7, with D maybe TRBD2 (5 bases). V dropped 7 bases and J dropped 5 bases, with 21 bases sitting between them. Looked up from germline, CDR1 is MNHEY and CDR2 is SMNVEV (reference sequence). The length of the CDR3 is 15 residues. Here the CDR3 DNA reads TGTGCCAGCACCCCCGGGGATGGGAATAACCACGAGCAGTACTTC. It yields the protein CASTPGDGNNHEQYF.

This rearrangement joins TRBV5-1 to TRBJ2-3, with D unresolved. The CDR3 spans 13 residues. Between the trimmed V and J ends, which lost 3 bases and 1 base, there was a span of 6 bases. Germline-derived CDR1 and CDR2 are SGHRS and YFSETQ. The CDR3 is CASSSQGTDTQYF. In DNA, the CDR3 is TGCGCCAGCAGCTCGCAAGGCACAGATACGCAGTATTTT.

V usage is TRBV7-9 and J usage is TRBJ1-1, with no clear D. The germline V and J ends were trimmed by 5 bases and 12 bases, with 10 bases remaining between them. CDR1 is SEHNR and CDR2 is FQNEAQ in the germline V gene (reference sequence). The CDR3 contains 10 residues. The CDR3 region is CASSPRTTFF. The CDR3 coding sequence is TGTGCCAGCAGCCCCCGTACGACTTTCTTT.

The V call is TRBV20-1, the J call TRBJ2-5; D unresolved. The CDR3 runs 13 residues. The V and J ends lost 6 bases and 2 bases respectively, with 13 bases between them. Germline-derived CDR1 and CDR2 are DFQATT and SNEGSKA (reference sequence). The CDR3 coding sequence is TGCAGTGCCCCGACGGCCACACAAGAGACCCAGTACTTC. Its translation is CSAPTATQETQYF.

V and J are TRBV12-5 and TRBJ2-1; no reliable D call. The V and J ends lost 1 base and 7 bases respectively, with 5 bases between them. This CDR3 is 12 amino acids long. Germline CDR1 LGHNT, CDR2 FRNRAP. The CDR3 spells CASGLAPNEQFF. The DNA for the CDR3 is TGTGCTAGTGGTTTGGCACCAAATGAGCAGTTCTTC.

The J gene is TRBJ2-5, the V gene TRBV18; D might be TRBD2 (6 bases). Germline V gives CDR1 KGHSH, CDR2 LQKENI. The CDR3 contains 13 residues. Trimming left V 0 bases short and J 4 bases short, with 6 bases between. The CDR3 nucleotides are TGTGCCAGCTCACCACCGGGGGGAGAGACCCAGTACTTC. Protein: CASSPPGGETQYF.

CDR3 in DNA: TGTGCCAGCAGCTTCCACGGGGAGCTGTTTTTT. This translates into CASSFHGELFF. This rearrangement joins TRBV11-2 to TRBJ2-2; no definite D call. The ends were cut back, 3 bases at V and 7 bases at J, with 3 bases in the middle. The CDR3 is 11 residues long. Looked up from germline, CDR1 is SGHAT and CDR2 is FQNNGV.

The genes are TRBV10-3 and TRBJ2-1; 9 bases agree with TRBD2. The germline CDR1 and CDR2 sequences are ENHRY and SYGVKD. The trim removed 11 bases at V and 13 bases at J, leaving 9 bases unmatched. CDR3 length equals 11 residues. Written as DNA, the CDR3 is TGTGCCTCTGGGCGGGAGGGCTTTCAGTTCTTC. Translated, it gives CASGREGFQFF.

The rearrangement uses TRBV24-1 and TRBJ1-5; 7 bases are a match to TRBD1. V dropped 9 bases and J dropped 0; count of bases not matched to a gene: 4. This CDR3 comprises 14 residues. Germline V lookup: CDR1 KGHDR, CDR2 SFDVKD. The CDR3 DNA reads as TGTGCCACCGCAGGGGGACATAGCAATCAGCCCCAGCATTTT. Its protein is CATAGGHSNQPQHF.

The V call is TRBV4-1, the J call TRBJ2-3; 13 positions match TRBD2. V dropped 0 bases and J dropped 5; count of bases not matched to a gene: 8. Per germline, CDR1 MGHRA and CDR2 YSYEKL. This CDR3 comprises 18 residues. CDR3 nucleotides: TGCGCCAGCAGCCAAGATCGGACGACTAGCGGGAGGCGAGATACGCAGTATTTT. Amino acids: CASSQDRTTSGRRDTQYF.

V gene TRBV25-1 combines with J gene TRBJ2-6; D may correspond to TRBD1 or TRBD2 (5 bases each). V lost 6 bases and J lost 1, with 7 bases in between. Germline V gives CDR1 MGHDK, CDR2 SYGVNS. CDR3 length: 14 amino acids. The CDR3 sequence: CASRGVSGANVLTF. DNA of the CDR3: TGTGCCAGCAGGGGGGTATCTGGGGCCAACGTCCTGACTTTC.

CDR3 residues: CATGAGAGQPQHF. The CDR3 DNA reads TGTGCCACCGGGGCAGGGGCGGGTCAGCCCCAGCATTTT. V gene TRBV15 combines with J gene TRBJ1-5; maybe TRBD1 (6 bases). Germline CDR1 and CDR2: LNHNV and YYDKDF (reference sequence). V was pared by 8 bases and J by 6 bases, with 14 bases between. The CDR3 consists of 13 residues.

This clonotype was seen a single time. The genes are TRBV15 and TRBJ2-2; D gene ambiguous. The V end lost 4 bases, the J end lost 5 bases, and 5 bases lay between the germline ends. The CDR3 is made up of 12 amino acids. Germline V gene sequence: CDR1 LNHNV, CDR2 YYDKDF (reference sequence). CDR3 region: CATSKITGELFF. The CDR3 DNA sequence: TGTGCCACCAGCAAAATAACCGGGGAGCTGTTTTTT.

This clonotype is a singleton in its sample. The CDR3 DNA sequence: TGTGCCAGCAAAGGGACTGGAAGATCCTATGGCTACACCTTC. The encoded protein is CASKGTGRSYGYTF. V gene TRBV27 combines with J gene TRBJ1-2; D possibly corresponds to TRBD1 (5 bases). This CDR3 spans 14 amino acids. V lost 7 bases and J 4 bases, leaving 16 bases between the germline ends. The germline gives CDR1 MNHEY, CDR2 SMNVEV (reference sequence).

The genes are TRBV14 and TRBJ2-7; D not certain. Trimming removed 1 base from V and 6 bases from J, with 7 bases in between. The CDR3 is made up of 12 amino acids. From germline, CDR1 is SGHDN and CDR2 FVKESK. The CDR3 coding sequence is TGTGCCAGCAGCCAAGTTTACGGCGAGCAGTACTTC. Translation: CASSQVYGEQYF.

The gene calls are TRBV27 and TRBJ2-7; 13 bases align to TRBD2. Trimming removed 4 bases from V and 7 bases from J; junction bases left unmatched: 13. Germline CDR1 MNHEY, CDR2 SMNVEV (reference sequence). The CDR3 runs 17 residues. This chain's CDR3 is CASSSPGLAGVEWEQYF. For the CDR3, the DNA is TGTGCCAGCAGTTCTCCCGGACTAGCGGGAGTCGAGTGGGAGCAGTACTTC.

The chain employs TRBV30 and TRBJ2-7; D remains ambiguous. The V end lost 0 bases, the J end lost 3 bases, and 12 bases lay between the germline ends. The CDR3 is 14 amino acids. Germline V gene sequence: CDR1 GTSNPN, CDR2 SVGIG (reference sequence). Written as DNA, the CDR3 is TGTGCCTGGAGTGTACCCCCGGGCCTCTACGAGCAGTACTTC. This gives the protein CAWSVPPGLYEQYF.

V usage is TRBV28 and J usage is TRBJ2-7; no reliable D call. The V and J ends lost 3 bases and 1 base respectively, with 7 bases between them. The CDR3 covers 13 residues. Germline V lookup: CDR1 MDHEN, CDR2 SYDVKM. CDR3 sequence: CASSFVRSYEQYF. The CDR3 DNA reads TGTGCCAGCAGTTTCGTGCGGTCCTACGAGCAGTACTTC.

This sequence joins TRBV11-1 and TRBJ2-3; 7 positions match TRBD2. Germline trimming cut 6 bases from V and 2 bases from J; bases unmatched to any gene: 5. The CDR3 has 14 residues. Germline-derived CDR1 and CDR2 are SGHAT and FQDESV (reference sequence). The CDR3 is CASRASGATDTQYF. In DNA form, the CDR3 reads TGTGCCAGCAGAGCTAGCGGTGCCACAGATACGCAGTATTTT. The variable domain in full, completed from reference TRBV11-1 and TRBJ2-3, reads EAEVAQSPRYKITEKSQAVAFWCDPISGHATLYWYRQILGQGPELLVQFQDESVVDDSQLPKDRFSAERLKGVDSTLKIQPAELGDSAMYLCASRASGATDTQYFGPGTRLTVL.

The chain carries TRBV12-3 or TRBV12-4 and TRBJ2-2, with D perhaps matching TRBD2 (5 bases). There are 14 residues in the CDR3. V was clipped by 7 bases and J by 4 bases, with 13 bases between them. CDR3 DNA sequence: TGTGCCAGCATCCGGGGTCCGGGCACCGGGGAGCTGTTTTTT. Its protein is CASIRGPGTGELFF.

The rearrangement joins TRBV9 to TRBJ2-5, with D unresolved. The V end was cut by 2 bases, the J end by 0 bases, with 8 bases between. Germline-derived CDR1 and CDR2 are SGDLS and YYNGEE. The CDR3 totals 14 residues. CDR3 nucleotides: TGTGCCAGCAGCGTCCAGCTGTACCAAGAGACCCAGTACTTC. Residues: CASSVQLYQETQYF.

V and J are TRBV20-1 and TRBJ1-2, with 9 bases lining up with TRBD1. Germline V gene sequence: CDR1 DFQATT, CDR2 SNEGSKA (reference sequence). This CDR3 contains 14 residues. V lost 6 bases and J lost 2; bases outside the gene matches: 7. The DNA of the CDR3 is TGCAGTGCGAGTGATGGGACAGGGAACTATGGCTACACCTTC. Its protein product is CSASDGTGNYGYTF.

The chain couples TRBV20-1 to TRBJ1-2, with TRBD1 as a possible D gene (5 bases). Trimming removed 7 bases from V and 2 bases from J, with 17 bases in between. The CDR3 consists of 14 residues. CDR1 and CDR2 from the germline V gene are DFQATT and SNEGSKA (reference sequence). This CDR3 is CSVVLGPENYGYTF. CDR3 in DNA: TGCAGTGTTGTACTGGGACCTGAAAACTATGGCTACACCTTC.

The chain recombines TRBV29-1 with TRBJ1-1; TRBD1 might be the D (6 bases). The CDR3 sequence is 13 residues long. Germline values: CDR1 SQVTM, CDR2 ANQGSEA. Trimming removed 7 bases at V and 1 base at J, with 13 bases between. CDR3 in DNA: TGCAGCGCTGGGGGCTTTGAGAACACTGAAGCTTTCTTT. This encodes CSAGGFENTEAFF.